This T cell receptor (beta chain) stems from a study of Ad26.COV2.S vaccination and SARS-CoV-2 variants. About the research overall: The study gave Ad26.COV2.S intramuscularly, once or twice 56 days apart. Study-wide results and caveats: After vaccination, substantial breadth of spike-specific CD8+ and CD4+ responses was reported.

This table comes from immunoSEQ multiplex PCR, and its TCRdb copy is limited to in-frame clones, with some not included. The data contain almost 400,000 clones, around nine tenths of them singletons. Treatment noted: approximately 18 received Ad26.COV2.S at low or high dose, single or two shots; about 5 received placebo; per-sample allocation not given. The investigators took samples on day 63 after the first vaccine or placebo injection. Recruitment in Boston yielded a donor of adult age, 18-55 years. V lost 5 bases to trimming and J lost 5 bases; unmatched junction nucleotides: 7. CDR1 SGHAT and CDR2 FQDESV come from the germline V gene (reference sequence). CDR3 length: 15 residues. A note on this clone: Its specificity is not known.

This TCR was recovered from a person aged 18-60 years who received the Ad26.COV2.S COVID-19 vaccine or a placebo. The V call is TRBV11-1, the J call TRBJ2-3, with TRBD1 matching over 10 bases. The source material was peripheral blood, sampled in a trial of Ad26.COV2.S vaccine versus placebo. As DNA, the CDR3 is TGTGCCAGCAGCCGCCGACAGGGGGCCGGAGATACGCAGTATTTT. This codes for CASSRRQGAGDTQYF. Full variable domain (rest looked up from reference TRBV11-1 and TRBJ2-3): EAEVAQSPRYKITEKSQAVAFWCDPISGHATLYWYRQILGQGPELLVQFQDESVVDDSQLPKDRFSAERLKGVDSTLKIQPAELGDSAMYLCASSRRQGAGDTQYFGPGTRLTVL.